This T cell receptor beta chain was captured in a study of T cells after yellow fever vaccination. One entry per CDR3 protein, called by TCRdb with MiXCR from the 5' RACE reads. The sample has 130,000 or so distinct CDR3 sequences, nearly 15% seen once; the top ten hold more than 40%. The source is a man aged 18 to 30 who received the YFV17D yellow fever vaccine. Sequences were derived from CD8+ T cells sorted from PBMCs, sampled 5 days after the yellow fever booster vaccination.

CDR3 amino acids: CASSYWGNGEQFF. The CDR3 bases are TGTGCCAGCAGTTATTGGGGGAATGGTGAGCAGTTCTTC. This sequence joins TRBV12-3 or TRBV12-4 and TRBJ2-1; D assignment may be TRBD1 or TRBD2 (5 bases each). This CDR3 spans 13 amino acids. Deletions cut 4 bases from V and 9 bases from J, with 13 bases between.